This TCR beta chain was observed in a study of immune heterogeneity within non-small cell lung tumors. Study-wide points: Local T-cell repertoire clonality was correlated with local tumor mutational burden, and the correlation was positive. It was moderate in strength but statistically significant (R roughly 0.35). Within a patient, dominant CDR3 beta clonotypes were shared across sites, though different locations had unique frequent clones.

By share of the sample, this clonotype is medium-sized. Its antigen is not identified. Bulk tumor genomic DNA (around 640 ng per sample) served as template. Several biopsies per primary tumor were taken during surgery, spaced as far apart as possible. Patients underwent curative surgery for untreated, newly diagnosed non-small cell lung cancer. Amplifying TCR beta CDR3 involved multiplex PCR carried out with 32 V and 13 J primers. Using its own MiXCR run on the multiplex PCR reads, TCRdb lists one record per CDR3 protein. The table has 3,500 or so distinct CDR3 sequences, roughly 27% seen once. The sequencing sample was made of lung tumor tissue. This TCR was sampled from a man aged 55 to 70 with non-small cell lung cancer.

This chain's CDR3 is CASSATGDQPQHF. CDR3 coding DNA: TGTGCCAGCAGCGCGACAGGGGACCAGCCCCAGCATTTT. V usage is TRBV3-1 and J usage is TRBJ1-5, with 8 bases lining up with TRBD1. J was trimmed by 7 bases and V by 5 bases; bases with no gene match: 4. The CDR3 spans 13 residues. In germline, CDR1 is LGHDT, CDR2 YNNKEL (reference sequence). The full variable domain, with the rest looked up from reference TRBV3-1 and TRBJ1-5, is DTAVSQTPKYLVTQMGNDKSIKCEQNLGHDTMYWYKQDSKKFLKIMFSYNNKELIINETVPNRFSPKSPDKAHLNLHINSLELGDSAVYFCASSATGDQPQHFGDGTRLSIL.